This T cell receptor (beta chain) appears in the sequencing data of a study of OX40 agonist ivuxolimab in advanced cancers. Study background: Prior therapy, whether anti-PD-1, anti-PD-L1 or anti-CTLA-4, was allowed, and under 50% had some.

Repertoires were generated with immunoSEQ multiplex PCR, while TCRdb's copy carries only in-frame clones and drops some. The repertoire holds 45,000 to 55,000 clones, approximately 81% seen once, with 5% to 7.5% in the top ten. This specimen was CD4+ or CD8+ T cells sorted from blood, taken in a trial of the OX40 agonist ivuxolimab. The sequence derives from an adult with an advanced solid tumor such as melanoma, head and neck, liver or kidney cancer.

CDR3 sequence: CASSPGVSGYEQYF. The DNA for the CDR3 is TGTGCCAGCAGTCCGGGGGTATCAGGGTACGAGCAGTACTTC. The chain recombines TRBV6-5 with TRBJ2-7; maybe TRBD2 (6 bases). The CDR3 spans 14 residues. V was shortened by 5 bases and J by 4 bases, with 15 bases between the two germline ends. CDR1 MNHEY and CDR2 SVGAGI come from the germline V gene.